This TCR beta chain was found in a study of blood T cell repertoires in COVID-19. V gave up 4 bases and J gave up 0 bases; unmatched junction bases: 5. Germline CDR1 and CDR2: SGHNT and YYREEE (reference sequence). The CDR3 has 19 amino acids. Only in-frame clones appear in the TCRdb table, and some are missing; sequencing was by immunoSEQ multiplex PCR. The data show 85,000 to 130,000 clones, with roughly four fifths seen just once and about 5% held by the top ten. This receptor was identified in a man aged 55 to 70 with acute or convalescent COVID-19. This sequence joins TRBV5-4 and TRBJ2-6; 15 bases fit TRBD2. Sequencing was performed on peripheral blood. CDR3 in DNA: TGTGCCAGCAGCCTGGGACTAGCGGGAGGCCGCTCTGGGGCCAACGTCCTGACTTTC. Residues: CASSLGLAGGRSGANVLTF. Filled out from reference TRBV5-4 and TRBJ2-6, the complete variable domain reads ETGVTQSPTHLIKTRGQQVTLRCSSQSGHNTVSWYQQALGQGPQFIFQYYREEENGRGNFPPRFSGLQFPNYSSELNVNALELDDSALYLCASSLGLAGGRSGANVLTFGAGSRLTVL.